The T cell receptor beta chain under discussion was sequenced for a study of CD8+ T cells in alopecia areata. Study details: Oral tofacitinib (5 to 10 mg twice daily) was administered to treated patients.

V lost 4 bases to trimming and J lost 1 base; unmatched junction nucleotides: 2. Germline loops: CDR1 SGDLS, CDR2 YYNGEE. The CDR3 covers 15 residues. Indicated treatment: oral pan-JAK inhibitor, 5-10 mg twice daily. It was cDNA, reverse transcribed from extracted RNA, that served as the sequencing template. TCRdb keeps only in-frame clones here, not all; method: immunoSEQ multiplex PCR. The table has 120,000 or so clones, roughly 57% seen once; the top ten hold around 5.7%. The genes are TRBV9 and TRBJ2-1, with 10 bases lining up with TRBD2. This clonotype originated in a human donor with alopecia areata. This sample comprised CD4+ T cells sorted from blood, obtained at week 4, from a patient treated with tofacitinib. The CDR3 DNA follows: TGTGCCAGCAGCTCGACTAGCGGGTCCTACAATGAGCAGTTCTTC. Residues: CASSSTSGSYNEQFF.